Each of the 19 T cell receptor beta chains below was sequenced from the same sample in a study of T cells after yellow fever vaccination. TCRdb itself ran the 5' RACE reads through MiXCR, one entry per CDR3 protein. The data hold tens of thousands of distinct CDR3 sequences, with 5% to 8.5% observed a single time. Sample: PBMCs, either bulk or a sorted T-cell subset (CD4+, CD8+, memory, or dextramer-sorted; not recorded which), taken on the day of the first yellow fever vaccination. These receptors originate from a man between 18 and 35 years old who received the YFV17D yellow fever vaccine.

The J gene is TRBJ2-1, the V gene TRBV18; 11 bases match TRBD2. The CDR3 contains 16 residues. J gave up 7 bases and V 3 bases, and 8 bases lay outside the gene matches. Germline V gene lookup returns CDR1 KGHSH and CDR2 LQKENI. The DNA of the CDR3 is TGTGCCAGCTCACCGCGGTTAGCGGGGGGGCGTAATGAGCAGTTCTTC. This gives the protein CASSPRLAGGRNEQFF.

This clonotype was seen at least ten times. This chain joins TRBV3-1 and TRBJ2-5, with 7 nucleotides matching TRBD2. The CDR3 totals 15 residues. Germline CDR1 and CDR2: LGHDT and YNNKEL (reference sequence). V lost 2 bases to trimming and J lost 1 base; unmatched junction nucleotides: 4. The CDR3: CASSQNSGPQETQYF. The CDR3, as DNA: TGTGCCAGCAGCCAAAATAGCGGGCCCCAAGAGACCCAGTACTTC.

This clonotype was found many times. The chain combines TRBV20-1 with TRBJ1-1; TRBD1 is a possible D gene (5 bases). The germline V gene encodes CDR1 DFQATT and CDR2 SNEGSKA (reference sequence). CDR3 length: 15 residues. Trimming pared 4 bases from V and 7 bases from J, leaving 22 bases between. In nucleotides, the CDR3 is TGCAGTGCTATCTCCCCGGGGCGGGCTTCAATTGAAGCTTTCTTT. Translating it yields CSAISPGRASIEAFF.

This clonotype was observed at least ten times. The chain uses TRBV6-5 and TRBJ2-3, with TRBD2 identical over 7 bases. The CDR3 extends over 14 amino acids. CDR1 is MNHEY and CDR2 is SVGAGI in the germline V gene. V lost 4 bases and J lost 4; bases outside the gene matches: 5. DNA for the CDR3: TGTGCCAGCAGTTGGCGGGGGTTACCAGATACGCAGTATTTT. It translates to CASSWRGLPDTQYF.

This clonotype was seen repeatedly, ten times or more. This sequence joins TRBV7-2 and TRBJ1-2; D not resolved. Per the germline V gene, CDR1 is SGHTA and CDR2 is FQGNSA. V shed 3 bases and J shed 1 base, with 6 bases lying between them. The CDR3 is 13 residues long. The CDR3 sequence: CASSFQNNYGYTF. CDR3 sequence (DNA): TGTGCCAGCAGCTTTCAGAATAACTATGGCTACACCTTC.

This sequence joins TRBV6-4 and TRBJ2-3; 11 nucleotides align to TRBD2. This CDR3 region has 16 residues. V shed 0 bases and J 2 bases; nucleotides not matched to a gene: 1. Germline V gene data show CDR1 as MRHNA and CDR2 as SNTAGT. CDR3 nucleotide sequence: TGTGCCAGCAGTGACTCTAGCGGGGGGGCCACAGATACGCAGTATTTT. Translated: CASSDSSGGATDTQYF.

The sample holds many counts of this clonotype. The rearrangement joins TRBV20-1 to TRBJ2-7; D might be TRBD1 (5 bases). Germline CDR1 and CDR2: DFQATT and SNEGSKA (reference sequence). The CDR3 spans 12 residues. V shed 1 base and J shed 5 bases, with 9 bases lying between them. CDR3 in DNA: TGCAGTGCTAGAGGGTCAGGGCACGAGCAGTACGTC. This codes for CSARGSGHEQYV.

This clonotype was observed at least ten times. This sequence joins TRBV7-9 and TRBJ1-1; D unresolved. V lost 3 bases to trimming and J lost 6 bases, with 11 bases between them. CDR1 and CDR2 from the germline V gene are SEHNR and FQNEAQ (reference sequence). The CDR3 length is 13 residues. The CDR3 nucleotides are TGTGCCAGCAGCTTCCCCGGCACCCCTGAAGCTTTCTTT. It yields the protein CASSFPGTPEAFF.

This clonotype came up many times. The rearrangement links TRBV20-1 to TRBJ2-1, with D possibly being TRBD1 (7 bases). The CDR3 is 16 residues long. Germline V CDR1 and CDR2: DFQATT, SNEGSKA (reference sequence). Trimming left V 1 base short and J 4 bases short, with 17 bases between. The CDR3 nucleotides are TGCAGTGCTAGAGGTTTGCGGGGACAGAATTACAATGAGCAGTTCTTC. Protein product: CSARGLRGQNYNEQFF.

This sequence joins TRBV5-5 and TRBJ2-3, with TRBD2 matching 8 bases. The CDR3 runs to 16 residues. V shed 4 bases and J 5 bases; nucleotides not matched to a gene: 12. CDR1 is SGHKS and CDR2 is YYEKEE in the germline V gene (reference sequence). This CDR3 is CASSQAGSGEVDTQYF. In nucleotides, the CDR3 is TGTGCCAGCAGCCAAGCAGGTAGCGGGGAGGTAGATACGCAGTATTTT.

This clonotype was seen a handful of times. This chain connects TRBV6-6 to TRBJ2-7; 7 bases agree with TRBD1. With 8 bases clipped from V and 3 bases from J, the junction kept 4 bases outside the gene matches. CDR1 is MNHNY, CDR2 SVGAGI, per germline (reference sequence). The CDR3 loop spans 12 amino acids. The CDR3 sequence is CASGGQLYEQYF. CDR3 in DNA: TGTGCCAGCGGGGGACAGCTCTACGAGCAGTACTTC.

Notes on this clonotype: This could be a read error, since a much larger clone is one nucleotide away. The genes are TRBV28 and TRBJ1-6; D is perhaps TRBD1 (5 bases). The V gene's germline CDR1 is MDHEN and CDR2 SYDVKM. This CDR3 spans 15 amino acids. In DNA form, the CDR3 reads TGTGCCAGCAGTTTTCCGGGACTTACTAATTCACACCTCCACTTT. This encodes CASSFPGLTNSHLHF.

V is TRBV18 and J is TRBJ2-6; D perhaps matches TRBD1 (6 bases). From germline, CDR1 is KGHSH and CDR2 LQKENI. The CDR3 sequence is 16 residues long. Between the trimmed V and J ends, which lost 3 bases and 5 bases, there was a span of 14 bases. CDR3 bases: TGTGCCAGCTCACCTCAATCAGGGGTCTGGGCCAACGTCCTGACTTTC. Translating it yields CASSPQSGVWANVLTF.

The chain carries TRBV5-5 and TRBJ1-1; D is possibly TRBD1 (6 bases). The V gene lost 6 bases and the J gene lost 5 bases, with 17 bases spanning the gap. This CDR3 region has 14 residues. Germline CDR1 is SGHKS and CDR2 is YYEKEE (reference sequence). The CDR3 loop reads CASTLDRYKTEAFF. In nucleotides, the CDR3 is TGTGCCAGCACCCTCGACAGGTATAAGACTGAAGCTTTCTTT.

This clonotype was seen many times. This rearrangement joins TRBV30 to TRBJ2-5; the D gene is possibly TRBD2 (6 bases). The ends were cut back, 7 bases at V and 5 bases at J, with 17 bases in the middle. Germline V lookup: CDR1 GTSNPN, CDR2 SVGIG (reference sequence). CDR3 length: 13 amino acids. CDR3 in amino acids: CAFRRGPSETQYF. The CDR3, as DNA: TGTGCCTTCCGGAGGGGCCCGTCGGAGACCCAGTACTTC.

The genes are TRBV5-4 and TRBJ2-5; possibly TRBD1 for D (5 bases). CDR1 and CDR2 from the germline V gene are SGHNT and YYREEE (reference sequence). V shed 1 base and J shed 5 bases, with 12 bases lying between them. This CDR3 has 14 residues. In nucleotides, the CDR3 is TGTGCCAGCAGCTTGAACGGAGCAGGGGAGACCCAGTACTTC. This gives the protein CASSLNGAGETQYF.

Points on this clonotype: A read error may be the cause here, since a much bigger clone is one base away. J is TRBJ1-1 and V is TRBV25-1; D gene ambiguous. CDR3 length: 11 amino acids. Looked up from germline, CDR1 is MGHDK and CDR2 is SYGVNS. The CDR3 reads CASSLNAEAFF. The DNA of the CDR3 is TGTGCCAGCAGTCTGAACGCTGAAGCTTTCTTT.

This clonotype was observed many times. The J gene is TRBJ2-2, the V gene TRBV4-3; D perhaps matches TRBD1 (5 bases). Deletions cut 0 bases from V and 0 bases from J, with 8 bases between. Germline V gives CDR1 LGHNA, CDR2 YSLEER. The CDR3 extends over 16 amino acids. The CDR3 here is CASSQEQGTNTGELFF. The CDR3 coding sequence is TGCGCCAGCAGCCAAGAGCAGGGTACGAACACCGGGGAGCTGTTTTTT.

This clonotype has ten or more counts. V gene TRBV10-3 combines with J gene TRBJ1-6; 9 bases line up with TRBD1. CDR1 is ENHRY and CDR2 is SYGVKD in the germline V gene. CDR3 length equals 14 residues. V trimming: 7 bases; J trimming: 9 bases; junction bases outside the gene matches: 7. The CDR3 nucleotides read TGTGCCATCACCCCGGGACAGGGTGGTTCACCCCTCCACTTT. It codes for CAITPGQGGSPLHF.